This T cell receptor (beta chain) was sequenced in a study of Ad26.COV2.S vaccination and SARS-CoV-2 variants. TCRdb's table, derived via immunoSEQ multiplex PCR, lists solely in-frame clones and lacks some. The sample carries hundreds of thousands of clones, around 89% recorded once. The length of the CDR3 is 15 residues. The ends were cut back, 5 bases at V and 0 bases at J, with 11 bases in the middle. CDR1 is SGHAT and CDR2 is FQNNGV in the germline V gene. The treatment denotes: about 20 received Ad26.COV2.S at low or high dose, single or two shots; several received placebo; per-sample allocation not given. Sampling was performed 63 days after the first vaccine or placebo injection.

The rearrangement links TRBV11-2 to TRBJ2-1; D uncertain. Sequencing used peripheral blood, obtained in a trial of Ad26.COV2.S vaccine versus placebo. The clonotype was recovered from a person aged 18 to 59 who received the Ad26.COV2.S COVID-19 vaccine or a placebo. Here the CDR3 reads CASSPSRSSYNEQFF. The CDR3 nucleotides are TGTGCCAGCAGCCCCTCTCGGAGCTCCTACAATGAGCAGTTCTTC.